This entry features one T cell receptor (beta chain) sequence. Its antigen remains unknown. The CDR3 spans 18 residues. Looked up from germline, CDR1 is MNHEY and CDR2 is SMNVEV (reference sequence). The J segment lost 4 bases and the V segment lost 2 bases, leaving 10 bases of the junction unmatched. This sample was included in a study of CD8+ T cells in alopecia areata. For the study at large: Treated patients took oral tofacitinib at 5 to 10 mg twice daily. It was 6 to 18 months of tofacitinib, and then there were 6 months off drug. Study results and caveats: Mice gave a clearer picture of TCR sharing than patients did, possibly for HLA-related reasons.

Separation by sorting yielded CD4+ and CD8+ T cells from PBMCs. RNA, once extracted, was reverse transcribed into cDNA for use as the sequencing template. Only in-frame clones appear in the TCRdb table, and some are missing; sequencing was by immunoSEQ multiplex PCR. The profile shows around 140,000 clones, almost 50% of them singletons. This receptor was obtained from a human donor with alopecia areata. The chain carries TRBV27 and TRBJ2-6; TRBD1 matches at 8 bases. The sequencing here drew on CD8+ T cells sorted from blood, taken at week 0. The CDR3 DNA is TGTGCCAGCAGTTTAAGTCCAGGGGGCGCATCAGGGGCCAACGTCCTGACTTTC. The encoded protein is CASSLSPGGASGANVLTF.